These 4 T cell receptor beta chains share one sample of origin, sequenced in a study of blood T cell repertoires in COVID-19. This table comes from immunoSEQ multiplex PCR, and its TCRdb copy is limited to in-frame clones, with some not included. The sample consists of 62,000 or so clones, over 75% of them appearing once. The specimen sequenced was peripheral blood. The receptor set was obtained from a man aged 50-59 years with acute or convalescent COVID-19.

This clone was seen only once. One end of the junction is discordant with germline, which a read error may explain. This rearrangement joins TRBV2 to TRBJ2-7, with a possible D match to TRBD2 (6 bases). CDR1 is SNHLY and CDR2 is FYNNEI in the germline V gene. The CDR3 is made up of 12 amino acids. CDR3 nucleotides: TGTGCCAGCAAACGGGACTCCCACGAGCAGTACTTC. The encoded protein is CASKRDSHEQYF.

This chain joins TRBV6-5 and TRBJ2-7, with D perhaps TRBD1 (6 bases). Per germline, CDR1 MNHEY and CDR2 SVGAGI. The CDR3 extends over 14 amino acids. Trimming removed 4 bases from V and 2 bases from J, with 12 bases in between. The DNA of the CDR3 is TGTGCCAGCAGTTCCCAGACAGGCCCCTACGAGCAGTACGTC. It specifies CASSSQTGPYEQYV.

V and J are TRBV4-3 and TRBJ2-3; maybe TRBD2 (7 bases). The CDR3 runs 18 residues. Trimming left V 4 bases short and J 3 bases short, with 23 bases between. Germline V lookup: CDR1 LGHNA, CDR2 YSLEER. The CDR3 is CASSPSGGRAGTTDTQYF. The CDR3 DNA reads as TGCGCCAGCAGCCCATCCGGGGGGCGAGCGGGGACGACAGATACGCAGTATTTT.

The chain carries TRBV24-1 and TRBJ1-5; a weak D match, TRBD1 (5 bases). Deletions cut 2 bases from V and 5 bases from J, with 12 bases between. The CDR3 is made up of 15 amino acids. Germline lookup yields CDR1 KGHDR and CDR2 SFDVKD. Here the CDR3 DNA reads TGTGCCACCAGTGATTCTTCAGGGTTGGATCAGCCCCAGCATTTT. Its translation is CATSDSSGLDQPQHF.